Listed here is a single TCR beta chain. Its antigen is currently unknown. These data belong to a study of cytomegalovirus exposure and HLA in healthy donors. Study in general: An analysis done earlier identified fewer than 140 million unique TCR beta sequences from approximately 200 million T cells. As released early, the data held about 85 million unique TCRs from HLA-typed donors.

CDR1 is LNHDA, CDR2 SQIVND, per germline (reference sequence). This CDR3 contains 16 residues. The V end was cut by 7 bases, the J end by 4 bases, with 23 bases between. Study-wide results and limits: When analyzed later, the rates of TCR association showed variation by HLA locus, with DRB1 the most and HLA-C the fewest. Looking again later, the authors saw that most CMV-associated TCR beta chains seemed HLA-restricted.

This PCR relied on a set of 60 Vbeta primers and 13 Jbeta primers. TCRdb keeps only in-frame clones here, not all; method: immunoSEQ multiplex PCR. The data contain about 110,000 clones, approximately 78% of them singletons. The clonotype originates from a young man in good health and CMV-seropositive. J is TRBJ2-7 and V is TRBV19, with D perhaps TRBD1 (6 bases). Material: PBMCs. CDR3 sequence reads: CASTRYRDRGLYEQYV. The CDR3 DNA reads as TGTGCCAGTACCAGATACAGGGACCGGGGCCTATACGAGCAGTACGTC.